Presented here are 2 T cell receptor beta chains from one specimen sequenced in a study of post-analysis software for immune sequencing data. Whole-study findings and limits: TRBV segments more frequent in patients than in controls numbered roughly 5 and included TRBV5-6, TRBV5-1 and TRBV20-1.

Which antigens these TCRs recognize remains unknown. TCR beta libraries were prepared from cDNA with unique molecular identifiers. MiXCR, applied by TCRdb to the PCR reads, yields one record per CDR3 protein. The sample has roughly 540,000 distinct CDR3 sequences, around 34% seen once. The specimen sequenced was blood. The source is a girl aged 2 to 17 with multiple sclerosis.

Only a few counts were recorded for this clonotype. The V gene is TRBV4-1, the J gene TRBJ2-3, with D perhaps TRBD1 or TRBD2 (5 bases each). Germline V lookup: CDR1 MGHRA, CDR2 YSYEKL. Trimming removed 4 bases at V and 5 bases at J, with 19 bases between. The CDR3 has 16 residues. CDR3 coding DNA: TGCGCCAGCAGCCTCTCCGGGACCCCCGGTGGAGATACGCAGTATTTT. It codes for CASSLSGTPGGDTQYF.

The chain combines TRBV5-1 with TRBJ1-2; no clear D. Trimming pared 4 bases from V and 3 bases from J, leaving 16 bases between. The V gene's germline CDR1 is SGHRS and CDR2 YFSETQ. This CDR3 has 15 amino acids. The CDR3 nucleotides are TGCGCCAGCAGCCCTCTGGAGCAGATGGACTATGGCTACACCTTC. It is translated as CASSPLEQMDYGYTF.